Listed here are 20 T cell receptor beta chains from one sample, sequenced in a study of T-cell reconstitution after alpha-beta-depleted transplantation in children. Library preparation (for TCRbeta) was performed with unique molecular identifiers. Using its own MiXCR run on the PCR reads, TCRdb lists one record per CDR3 protein. The top ten clones hold more than 2% of a sample with 200,000 to 300,000 distinct CDR3 sequences, roughly 25% of them seen once. Sequencing was performed on PBMCs, taken before TCRalphabeta/CD19-depleted stem cell transplant. Receptor source: a girl aged 2 to 9 with Fanconi anemia, due to receive a stem cell transplant.

This clonotype was counted a few times. The chain is built from TRBV4-2 and TRBJ2-7, with D perhaps TRBD1 or TRBD2 (5 bases each). The CDR3 spans 15 residues. The V and J ends lost 5 bases and 5 bases respectively, with 19 bases between them. Per germline, CDR1 LGHNA and CDR2 YNFKEQ. The CDR3 loop reads CASSDRDPTLDEQYF. For the CDR3, the DNA is TGTGCCAGCAGCGACCGGGACCCGACCCTCGACGAGCAGTACTTC.

About this clonotype itself: A junction boundary mismatches the germline segment, possibly from a read error. This chain links TRBV20-1 with TRBJ1-5; the D gene is possibly TRBD1 (5 bases). Looked up from germline, CDR1 is DFQATT and CDR2 is SNEGSKA (reference sequence). The CDR3 sequence is 14 residues long. The CDR3 bases are TGCTGTGCTAGAGATGGGGGTACGGGGCAGCCCCAGCATTTT. It translates to CCARDGGTGQPQHF.

This clonotype occurred a few times. This chain joins TRBV5-1 and TRBJ2-7, with 10 bases lining up with TRBD2. The germline CDR1 and CDR2 sequences are SGHRS and YFSETQ. With V trimmed by 4 bases and J by 3 bases, 7 bases remained unmatched. This CDR3 is 15 amino acids long. This CDR3 is CASSPSSGRVYEQYF. The CDR3 DNA sequence: TGCGCCAGCAGCCCCTCTAGCGGGAGAGTCTACGAGCAGTACTTC. Full variable domain (missing parts from reference TRBV5-1 and TRBJ2-7): KAGVTQTPRYLIKTRGQQVTLSCSPISGHRSVSWYQQTPGQGLQFLFEYFSETQRNKGNFPGRFSGRQFSNSRSEMNVSTLELGDSALYLCASSPSSGRVYEQYFGPGTRLTVT.

This clonotype was counted ten times or more. The J gene is TRBJ2-5, the V gene TRBV5-1, with 7 bases lining up with TRBD1. The CDR3 has 14 residues. The germline V gene has CDR1 SGHRS and CDR2 YFSETQ. Trimming at V came to 0 bases and at J to 4 bases, leaving 3 bases not matched to a gene. This CDR3 is CASSLDTGVETQYF. The CDR3 DNA sequence: TGCGCCAGCAGCTTGGATACAGGGGTAGAGACCCAGTACTTC.

This clonotype was detected many times. This chain links TRBV12-3 or TRBV12-4 with TRBJ1-5; 9 bases map to TRBD1. After removal of 6 bases from V and 5 bases from J, the junction contained 8 bases not matched to a gene. The CDR3 has 15 amino acids. The CDR3: CASRTDRGSHQPQHF. As DNA, the CDR3 is TGTGCCAGCAGGACGGACAGGGGAAGCCATCAGCCCCAGCATTTT.

This clonotype has a count of ten or more. The chain carries TRBV29-1 and TRBJ1-2, with a weak D call TRBD1 (5 bases). The CDR3 runs to 13 residues. Germline values: CDR1 SQVTM, CDR2 ANQGSEA. V shed 5 bases and J shed 5 bases, with 15 bases lying between them. The CDR3 sequence is CSVRFAGRYGYTF. CDR3 bases: TGCAGCGTTCGTTTTGCAGGGCGTTATGGCTACACCTTC.

This rearrangement joins TRBV7-6 to TRBJ2-3; D not resolved. Looked up from germline, CDR1 is SGHVS and CDR2 is FNYEAQ. This CDR3 spans 13 amino acids. Trimming took 1 base from V and 8 from J, leaving 10 bases between them. CDR3 region: CASSLDLAATQYF. Here the CDR3 DNA reads TGTGCCAGCAGCTTAGACCTCGCGGCTACGCAGTATTTT.

In this sample, this clonotype turned up a few times. The chain is built from TRBV7-8 and TRBJ2-1, with 8 nucleotides matching TRBD2. The CDR3 loop spans 13 amino acids. The ends lost 1 base at V and 7 bases at J; junction bases unmatched: 0. From germline, CDR1 is SGHVS and CDR2 FQNEAQ. CDR3 in amino acids: CASSLERGNEQFF. CDR3 bases: TGTGCCAGCAGCTTAGAGCGGGGGAATGAGCAGTTCTTC.

The CDR3 nucleotides are TGCAGTGCTAGAGATTTGTCGGGACTAGCGGGGGGGAGCTCCTACAATGAGCAGTTCTTC. Encoded protein: CSARDLSGLAGGSSYNEQFF. The chain combines TRBV20-1 with TRBJ2-1, with 16 bases fitting TRBD2. Germline V CDR1 and CDR2: DFQATT, SNEGSKA (reference sequence). With V trimmed by 0 bases and J by 0 bases, 8 bases remained unmatched. The CDR3 consists of 20 residues.

In its sample, this clonotype was seen a few times. The chain employs TRBV5-1 and TRBJ2-1, with 9 bases fitting TRBD1. The length of the CDR3 is 14 residues. The junction had 1 base not matched to a gene; V was cut back by 0 bases and J by 6 bases. CDR1 is SGHRS and CDR2 is YFSETQ in the germline V gene. This CDR3 reads CASSLAGQGNEQFF. The CDR3 bases are TGCGCCAGCAGCTTGGCGGGACAGGGCAATGAGCAGTTCTTC.

This chain links TRBV21-1 with TRBJ2-7; the D segment call TRBD1 is taken from the table without a DNA check. TRBV21-1 is a recognized pseudogene. CDR3 length equals 16 residues. The DNA of the CDR3 is TGTGCCAGCAGCAAAGCCGGGACAGGAATATCTTACGAGCAGTACTTC. It encodes CASSKAGTGISYEQYF.

A few counts support this clonotype. The chain joins TRBV2 to TRBJ1-1; no definite D call. The V and J ends lost 4 bases and 10 bases respectively, with 13 bases between them. Germline V gene data show CDR1 as SNHLY and CDR2 as FYNNEI. The CDR3 consists of 12 residues. The CDR3 bases are TGTGCCAGCAGTGTTGTTTCCTTAGGAGCTTTCTTT. Its translation: CASSVVSLGAFF.

This clonotype has a handful of counts. The chain joins TRBV30 to TRBJ2-3; a weak D match, TRBD2 (6 bases). Trimming cost V 5 bases and J 4 bases, with 13 bases left between them. Germline V gene data show CDR1 as GTSNPN and CDR2 as SVGIG (reference sequence). There are 13 residues in the CDR3. DNA of the CDR3: TGTGCCTGGGGGGGGACTGCCGCAGATACGCAGTATTTT. It translates to CAWGGTAADTQYF.

This clonotype was seen only once. The J gene is TRBJ2-1, the V gene TRBV11-2; no clear D. Trimming stripped 0 bases from V and 8 bases from J, with 14 bases between. The CDR3 consists of 15 residues. Germline loops: CDR1 SGHAT, CDR2 FQNNGV. In nucleotides, the CDR3 is TGTGCCAGCAGCTTAGATCTAGTCCGGGTGGATGAGCAGTTCTTC. Residues: CASSLDLVRVDEQFF.

V gene TRBV10-3 combines with J gene TRBJ2-1; the D call may be TRBD1 or TRBD2 (6 bases each). Trimming stripped 2 bases from V and 9 bases from J, with 8 bases between. The germline V gene has CDR1 ENHRY and CDR2 SYGVKD. The CDR3 totals 12 residues. The CDR3 DNA is TGTGCCATCAGTGAGAAGGGGGGTGAGCAGTTCTTC. Its protein product is CAISEKGGEQFF.

This clonotype was counted ten times or more. The V and J genes are TRBV29-1 and TRBJ2-6, with D tentatively TRBD2 (5 bases). The CDR3 extends over 13 amino acids. Germline-derived CDR1 and CDR2 are SQVTM and ANQGSEA. V was trimmed by 4 bases and J by 2 bases, leaving 6 bases between them. As DNA, the CDR3 is TGCAGCGTTGGGACTGCTGGGGCCAACGTCCTGACTTTC. The encoded protein is CSVGTAGANVLTF.

The rearrangement links TRBV6-1 to TRBJ2-5; TRBD2 matches at 7 bases. Trimming cost V 2 bases and J 0 bases; bases outside gene matches: 3. From germline, CDR1 is MNHNS and CDR2 SASEGT. The CDR3 covers 15 residues. The DNA of the CDR3 is TGTGCCAGCAGTGAAATAAGCGGGAACCAAGAGACCCAGTACTTC. Its translation: CASSEISGNQETQYF.

This clonotype was found many times. V is TRBV6-6 and J is TRBJ1-5; D gene unclear. The germline V gene has CDR1 MNHNY and CDR2 SVGAGI (reference sequence). The V gene lost 2 bases and the J gene lost 5 bases, with 4 bases spanning the gap. The CDR3 is made up of 12 amino acids. The CDR3: CASSYGDQPQHF. The CDR3 DNA is TGTGCCAGCAGTTACGGGGATCAGCCCCAGCATTTT.

This clonotype showed up just once. This chain joins TRBV29-1 and TRBJ2-7; D not resolved. The CDR3 consists of 11 residues. Germline CDR1 and CDR2: SQVTM and ANQGSEA. Trimming stripped 7 bases from V and 3 bases from J, with 10 bases between. In DNA form, the CDR3 reads TGCAGCGCCGGTCAGATCTACGAGCAGTACTTC. Translating gives CSAGQIYEQYF.

This clonotype was observed at least ten times. V and J are TRBV29-1 and TRBJ1-1; 12 bases are a match to TRBD1. Per the germline V gene, CDR1 is SQVTM and CDR2 is ANQGSEA. V gave up 6 bases and J gave up 4 bases; unmatched junction bases: 9. The CDR3 is made up of 15 amino acids. CDR3 sequence: CSVHGTGGASTEAFF. The CDR3 coding sequence is TGCAGCGTCCACGGGACAGGGGGCGCGAGCACTGAAGCTTTCTTT.